This TCR beta chain came from a study of shared T cell receptors in the human thymus. V shed 4 bases and J shed 8 bases, with 12 bases lying between them. Germline CDR1 SGHRS, CDR2 YFSETQ. The CDR3 sequence is 12 residues long. Profiled with immunoSEQ multiplex PCR; TCRdb holds only in-frame clones, not every one. This sample yields about 540,000 clones, of which 78% are seen a single time; about 0.012% belongs to the top ten. The sample was also reused in another study, on human thymus T cells.

The chain has TRBV5-1 and TRBJ1-2, with D perhaps TRBD1 (5 bases). The sample consisted of thymocytes. This TCR was recovered from a boy under two years old with a congenital heart defect. CDR3 amino acids: CASSPRGDGYTF. CDR3 DNA: TGCGCCAGCAGCCCGCGGGGGGACGGCTACACCTTC.